A selection of T cell receptor beta chains follows, all from one sample in a study of T cell responses to AZD1222 COVID-19 vaccine. The method was immunoSEQ multiplex PCR; TCRdb's version includes in-frame clones alone and lacks a portion of them. The table lists roughly 180,000 clones, roughly 91% of them singletons. Sequencing was performed on peripheral blood, taken 28 days after the second dose of the MenACWY control vaccine. Receptors were obtained from an adult who received the MenACWY meningococcal vaccine as a control. Both conserved end residues are part of each CDR3. A D gene is named only where the DNA matches it firmly. Some rows mark clone size as missing; the rest say once, few, many or name a class of expanded clone.

CDR3aa	CDR3nt	j_gene	abundance	v_gene	d_gene
CASYGGSSYNEQFF	TGTGCCAGCTACGGGGGCTCCTCCTACAATGAGCAGTTCTTC	TRBJ2-1	.	TRBV21-1	.
CASSVAERQPQHF	TGTGCCAGCAGCGTGGCAGAACGTCAGCCCCAGCATTTT	TRBJ1-5	.	TRBV9	.
CASSLGFGALNTEAFF	TGTGCCAGCAGCTTAGGGTTCGGTGCCCTGAACACTGAAGCTTTCTTT	TRBJ1-1	.	TRBV7-3	.
CASSLDRGNTEAFF	TGTGCCAGCAGCTTAGACAGGGGAAACACTGAAGCTTTCTTT	TRBJ1-1	.	TRBV11-2	.
CASSRDTLYEKLFF	TGTGCCAGCAGCCGGGACACCCTTTATGAAAAACTGTTTTTT	TRBJ1-4	.	TRBV7-2	.
CASGGQRNYGYTF	TGTGCCAGTGGGGGACAGAGGAACTATGGCTACACCTTC	TRBJ1-2	once	TRBV19	TRBD1
CASSFRDRGEQYF	TGTGCCAGCAGCTTTAGAGACAGGGGTGAGCAGTACTTC	TRBJ2-7	.	TRBV7-7	TRBD1
CASSLGGRSPRETQYF	TGTGCCAGCAGCTTAGGGGGTAGGTCCCCCCGGGAGACCCAGTACTTC	TRBJ2-5	.	TRBV11-1	.
CASSQDPVLNGYTF	TGCGCCAGCAGCCAAGACCCGGTACTCAATGGCTACACCTTC	TRBJ1-2	.	TRBV4-1	.
CATSRDGILTEAFF	TGTGCCACCAGCAGAGATGGCATTCTGACTGAAGCTTTCTTT	TRBJ1-1	.	TRBV15	.
CASSLQLAGGSTDTQYF	TGTGCCAGCAGCCTTCAACTAGCGGGGGGAAGCACAGATACGCAGTATTTT	TRBJ2-3	once	TRBV5-6	TRBD2
CASSHSTGFDTEAFF	TGTGCCAGCAGCCATTCCACAGGGTTCGACACTGAAGCTTTCTTT	TRBJ1-1	.	TRBV7-2	.
CASSDGYPLEGEQYF	TGTGCCAGCAGCGACGGGTATCCTCTCGAGGGCGAGCAGTACTTC	TRBJ2-7	.	TRBV6-2/TRBV6-3	.
CASSLERYTEAFF	TGTGCCAGCAGCTTAGAAAGGTACACTGAAGCTTTCTTT	TRBJ1-1	.	TRBV7-3	.
CASSLEGSNTEAFF	TGTGCCAGCAGCTTAGAGGGTTCGAACACTGAAGCTTTCTTT	TRBJ1-1	.	TRBV7-6	.
CASSQGEANYGYTF	TGTGCCAGCAGCCAAGGGGAGGCTAACTATGGCTACACCTTC	TRBJ1-2	.	TRBV3-1/TRBV3-2	.
CASSLTPPRTGGNTIYF	TGCGCCAGCAGCTTGACCCCCCCCAGGACAGGGGGAAACACCATATATTTT	TRBJ1-3	.	TRBV5-1	TRBD1
CASSLEGQGHSGNQPQHF	TGTGCCAGCAGCTTAGAAGGCCAGGGCCATAGTGGCAATCAGCCCCAGCATTTT	TRBJ1-5	.	TRBV11-2	.
CAWSATRLAGDTDTQYF	TGTGCCTGGAGTGCCACAAGACTAGCGGGGGACACAGATACGCAGTATTTT	TRBJ2-3	.	TRBV30	TRBD2
CASSTDRDQPQHF	TGTGCCAGCAGCACGGACAGGGATCAGCCCCAGCATTTT	TRBJ1-5	.	TRBV11-2	TRBD1
CASGAQGFAEAFF	TGTGCTAGTGGTGCACAGGGGTTCGCTGAAGCTTTCTTT	TRBJ1-1	.	TRBV12-5	TRBD1
CASSLAFHTTDTQYF	TGTGCCAGCAGCTTAGCTTTCCACACCACAGATACGCAGTATTTT	TRBJ2-3	.	TRBV7-9	.
CASSLERNTGELFF	TGTGCCAGCAGCTTGGAGCGGAACACCGGGGAGCTGTTTTTT	TRBJ2-2	.	TRBV5-4	.
CASSYARTNTEAFF	TGTGCCAGCAGTTACGCCAGGACGAACACTGAAGCTTTCTTT	TRBJ1-1	.	TRBV6-5	.
CSVLFGPTGQQFF	TGCAGCGTTTTGTTTGGACCTACGGGCCAGCAGTTCTTC	TRBJ2-1	.	TRBV29-1	.
CASRLDRVNTEAFF	TGTGCCAGTAGACTAGACAGGGTGAACACTGAAGCTTTCTTT	TRBJ1-1	.	TRBV19	TRBD1
CASSLAGYDEQFF	TGCGCCAGCAGCTTGGCCGGTTACGATGAGCAGTTCTTC	TRBJ2-1	.	TRBV5-1	.
CSARYYGYTF	TGCAGTGCTAGATACTATGGCTACACCTTC	TRBJ1-2	.	TRBV20-1	.
CASSFEVRGQAFF	TGTGCCAGCAGCTTCGAGGTGAGGGGGCAAGCTTTCTTT	TRBJ1-1	.	TRBV7-2	TRBD1
CASSLFQTSYEKLFF	TGTGCCAGCAGCTTATTCCAGACTTCTTACGAAAAACTGTTTTTT	TRBJ1-4	.	TRBV7-9	.
CATRRGAGTDTQYF	TGTGCCACCCGCCGGGGCGCGGGGACAGATACGCAGTATTTT	TRBJ2-3	.	TRBV19	.
CASSRRGETQYF	TGTGCCAGCAGCCGAAGGGGAGAGACCCAGTACTTC	TRBJ2-5	.	TRBV11-1	.
CASRPIDNEQFF	TGTGCCAGCAGACCTATCGACAATGAGCAGTTCTTC	TRBJ2-1	.	TRBV12-3/TRBV12-4	.
CASSPSTGLNTEAFF	TGTGCCAGCTCACCATCCACAGGACTAAACACTGAAGCTTTCTTT	TRBJ1-1	.	TRBV18	.
CASKERGNPNEKLFF	TGTGCCAGCAAGGAGCGTGGGAACCCTAATGAAAAACTGTTTTTT	TRBJ1-4	few	TRBV19	.
CASYPRAESYGYTF	TGTGCCAGTTACCCGCGGGCAGAGTCCTATGGCTACACCTTC	TRBJ1-2	.	TRBV6-5	.
CASRPQGANTEAFF	TGTGCCAGCAGGCCTCAGGGGGCTAACACTGAAGCTTTCTTT	TRBJ1-1	.	TRBV6-2/TRBV6-3	TRBD1
CASSWGGGSATEAFF	TGTGCCAGCAGCTGGGGTGGGGGGTCGGCCACTGAAGCTTTCTTT	TRBJ1-1	.	TRBV5-6	.
CASSRDPSGDYGYTF	TGTGCCAGCTCACGAGACCCCAGCGGAGACTATGGCTACACCTTC	TRBJ1-2	.	TRBV18	.
CASSEVPGPQPQHF	TGTGCCAGCAGTGAAGTTCCTGGGCCCCAGCCCCAGCATTTT	TRBJ1-5	.	TRBV2	.
CASSMWGGNSPLHF	TGTGCCAGTAGTATGTGGGGAGGCAATTCACCCCTCCACTTT	TRBJ1-6	.	TRBV19	.
CASSYTAVGSYEQYF	TGTGCCAGCAGTTACACGGCCGTCGGATCCTACGAGCAGTACTTC	TRBJ2-7	.	TRBV6-5	.
CSVVPSARNTEAFF	TGCAGCGTTGTTCCCTCGGCCCGGAACACTGAAGCTTTCTTT	TRBJ1-1	.	TRBV29-1	.
CASKFGVYEQYF	TGTGCCAGCAAATTTGGGGTCTACGAGCAGTACTTC	TRBJ2-7	.	TRBV6-5	.
CAIRDSSGANVLTF	TGTGCCATCAGGGACAGCTCTGGGGCCAACGTCCTGACTTTC	TRBJ2-6	.	TRBV10-3	.
CASGSPWEGDHNEQFF	TGTGCTAGTGGTAGCCCTTGGGAGGGGGACCACAATGAGCAGTTCTTC	TRBJ2-1	.	TRBV12-5	.
CATRSGGRVAEAFF	TGTGCCACCCGGAGTGGAGGGCGGGTTGCTGAAGCTTTCTTT	TRBJ1-1	.	TRBV6-1	.
CASSLGSSGNTIYF	TGCGCCAGCAGCTTGGGGAGCTCTGGAAACACCATATATTTT	TRBJ1-3	.	TRBV5-1	.